The 18 T cell receptor beta chains reported below all come from one sample, sequenced in a study of T cell responses to AZD1222 COVID-19 vaccine. Here immunoSEQ multiplex PCR was the method, and the copy in TCRdb shows in-frame clones only, minus some. The sample contains around 150,000 clones, 92% of which appear only once. The input for sequencing was peripheral blood, taken 28 days after the second AZD1222 dose. The receptors come from an adult who received the AZD1222 COVID-19 vaccine.

The chain uses TRBV28 and TRBJ1-3, with 7 bases fitting TRBD1. This CDR3 comprises 17 residues. V dropped 5 bases and J dropped 0; count of bases not matched to a gene: 10. Germline values: CDR1 MDHEN, CDR2 SYDVKM. The CDR3 protein is CASSPGGQAYSGNTIYF. In DNA, the CDR3 is TGTGCCAGCAGTCCGGGCGGACAGGCATACTCTGGAAACACCATATATTTT.

The V and J genes are TRBV6-2 or TRBV6-3 and TRBJ2-7, with D perhaps TRBD2 (6 bases). Germline V CDR1 and CDR2: MNHEY, SVGEGT. The CDR3 consists of 14 residues. Trimming removed 2 bases at V and 0 bases at J, with 8 bases between. DNA for the CDR3: TGTGCCAGCAGTTACACGGGGGACTCCTACGAGCAGTACTTC. It translates to CASSYTGDSYEQYF.

The chain couples TRBV3-1 (or the pseudogene TRBV3-2) to TRBJ1-1; D gene uncertain. The V and J ends lost 0 bases and 11 bases respectively, with 10 bases between them. The CDR3 sequence is 12 residues long. CDR1 and CDR2 (germline): LGHDT, YNNKEL (reference sequence). CDR3 bases: TGTGCCAGCAGCCAAGAGAACCGTCTTGCTTTCTTT. Its translation: CASSQENRLAFF.

By sample fraction, this clone is medium-sized (0.01 to 0.1%). The chain carries TRBV6-2 or TRBV6-3 and TRBJ2-3, with 11 bases lining up with TRBD2. Germline V gene lookup returns CDR1 MNHEY and CDR2 SVGEGT. The J segment lost 3 bases and the V segment lost 0 bases, leaving 5 bases of the junction unmatched. The CDR3 loop spans 17 amino acids. The CDR3 nucleotides are TGTGCCAGCAGTTACTCAACTAGCGGGAGAGATACAGATACGCAGTATTTT. It encodes CASSYSTSGRDTDTQYF.

This clone showed up just a few times. The same CDR3 can be traced to other DNA sequences in this sample. CDR3 loop: CASSLSGTGYNEQFF. CDR3 nucleotides: TGTGCCAGCAGTTTATCCGGGACAGGCTACAATGAGCAGTTCTTC. The chain has TRBV27 and TRBJ2-1, with 8 bases lining up with TRBD1. J lost 3 bases, V lost 0 bases, and 1 base had no gene match. The CDR3 contains 15 residues. CDR1 and CDR2 (germline): MNHEY, SMNVEV (reference sequence).

V is TRBV12-3 or TRBV12-4 and J is TRBJ2-3; D might be TRBD2 (5 bases). The V end lost 7 bases, the J end lost 5 bases, and 13 bases lay between the germline ends. The CDR3 is 13 amino acids. In nucleotides, the CDR3 is TGTGCCAGCACTGACGGAGGTCGAGATACGCAGTATTTT. It yields the protein CASTDGGRDTQYF.

This chain connects TRBV24-1 to TRBJ2-2; perhaps D is TRBD1 or TRBD2 (5 bases each). The CDR3 is made up of 11 amino acids. V shed 8 bases and J shed 6 bases, with 6 bases lying between them. Germline CDR1 KGHDR, CDR2 SFDVKD. The CDR3 loop is CATMGAGELFF. The CDR3, as DNA: TGTGCCACCATGGGGGCCGGGGAGCTGTTTTTT.

This chain connects TRBV3-1 (or the pseudogene TRBV3-2) to TRBJ2-3; D is uncertain. This CDR3 contains 13 residues. Trimming removed 2 bases from V and 4 bases from J, with 7 bases in between. The germline CDR1 and CDR2 sequences are LGHDT and YNNKEL (reference sequence). Here the CDR3 DNA reads TGTGCCAGCAGCCAACAGGCGGCAGATACGCAGTATTTT. Residues: CASSQQAADTQYF.

The J gene is TRBJ2-2, the V gene TRBV9; 8 bases are shared with TRBD2. The CDR3 runs to 16 residues. V trimming: 0 bases; J trimming: 5 bases; junction bases outside the gene matches: 6. Germline CDR1 and CDR2: SGDLS and YYNGEE. The CDR3 coding sequence is TGTGCCAGCAGCGTAGCTACTAGCGGACGAACCGGGGAGCTGTTTTTT. Translating it yields CASSVATSGRTGELFF.

This clone was recorded once. The V call is TRBV5-1, the J call TRBJ2-7; the D is unclear. The V gene's germline CDR1 is SGHRS and CDR2 YFSETQ. V dropped 4 bases and J dropped 6 bases, with 8 bases sitting between them. The CDR3 is 11 residues long. The CDR3 DNA reads as TGCGCCAGCAGCCTTACTGGCGAGCAGTACTTC. Translating gives CASSLTGEQYF.

The chain carries TRBV4-3 and TRBJ1-2; no definite D call. Germline-derived CDR1 and CDR2 are LGHNA and YSLEER. V was shortened by 0 bases and J by 2 bases, with 10 bases between the two germline ends. The CDR3 loop spans 15 amino acids. The DNA for the CDR3 is TGCGCCAGCAGCCAAGATTACAGACTAAACTATGGCTACACCTTC. Amino acids: CASSQDYRLNYGYTF.

The V call is TRBV5-1, the J call TRBJ1-2; D may be TRBD1 (5 bases). Germline assignment: CDR1 SGHRS and CDR2 YFSETQ. The CDR3 is made up of 15 amino acids. Trimming left V 2 bases short and J 8 bases short, with 19 bases between. The CDR3 region is CASSFAVREVLGYTF. The CDR3 nucleotides read TGCGCCAGCAGCTTTGCCGTCAGGGAAGTCCTAGGCTACACCTTC.

V and J are TRBV7-2 and TRBJ2-2, with unresolved D. Germline CDR1 and CDR2: SGHTA and FQGNSA. Deletions cut 2 bases from V and 3 bases from J, with 13 bases between. The CDR3 totals 16 residues. The CDR3, as DNA: TGTGCCAGCAGCTTATCCGGACCATCCTACACCGGGGAGCTGTTTTTT. This gives the protein CASSLSGPSYTGELFF.

The gene calls are TRBV27 and TRBJ1-1; D unclear. V was cut by 6 bases and J by 0 bases, with 5 bases left in between. Germline loops: CDR1 MNHEY, CDR2 SMNVEV (reference sequence). CDR3 length equals 12 residues. The CDR3: CASRQMNTEAFF. The CDR3 DNA follows: TGTGCCAGCAGACAAATGAACACTGAAGCTTTCTTT.

This chain links TRBV3-1 (or the pseudogene TRBV3-2) with TRBJ2-5; D is undetermined. The V gene lost 1 base and the J gene lost 5 bases, with 8 bases spanning the gap. The germline V gene encodes CDR1 LGHDT and CDR2 YNNKEL (reference sequence). The CDR3 extends over 13 amino acids. Here the CDR3 reads CASSQAGVETQYF. CDR3 in DNA: TGTGCCAGCAGCCAAGCTGGGGTGGAGACCCAGTACTTC.

V and J are TRBV6-5 and TRBJ2-1; a possible D gene is TRBD1 (5 bases). V was shortened by 5 bases and J by 3 bases, with 11 bases between the two germline ends. Germline V CDR1 and CDR2: MNHEY, SVGAGI. There are 14 residues in the CDR3. The CDR3 spells CASSPSTVYNEQFF. The CDR3 DNA sequence: TGTGCCAGCAGTCCATCGACAGTCTACAATGAGCAGTTCTTC.

The chain combines TRBV18 with TRBJ1-5; D call uncertain. This CDR3 spans 14 amino acids. Trimming left V 5 bases short and J 1 base short, with 9 bases between. Germline loops: CDR1 KGHSH, CDR2 LQKENI. The CDR3 DNA sequence: TGTGCCAGCTCAGGGATTCGGAGCAATCAGCCCCAGCATTTT. Its translation: CASSGIRSNQPQHF.

This clone was seen once. Here the CDR3 reads CSVTATAYEQYF. The CDR3 DNA is TGCAGCGTTACAGCGACCGCATACGAGCAGTACTTC. The genes are TRBV29-1 and TRBJ2-7; D not certain. The V and J ends lost 5 bases and 4 bases respectively, with 12 bases between them. Germline lookup yields CDR1 SQVTM and CDR2 ANQGSEA. The CDR3 spans 12 residues.